This TCR beta chain stems from a study of T cell clonality in common variable immunodeficiency (dated by TCRdb to 2013 to 2016). The CDR3 goes from the cysteine to the phenylalanine over 13 residues. The DNA shown is the part of the CDR3 that was read: 30 bases, in frame from base 1. Taken from the germline V gene, the CDR1 and CDR2 loops are SGHTA and FQGNSA. Between the V and J ends, shortened by 1 base and 8 bases respectively, the junction contains 9 bases. Summary of the overall study and its limitations: Correlations of repertoire features with clinical complications were constrained by heterogeneity among patients within the CVID cohort. TCRbeta clonality was higher in CVID subjects than in healthy controls (t-test p = 0.018), and the increase was most characteristic of about a third of subjects. Even though DNA input was equal, the average per sample came to 75,000 to 95,000 unique sequences for controls compared with 30,000 to 40,000 for CVID samples. The authors noted that sequencing repertoires of T cell subpopulations would be needed to clarify what caused the increased clonality in CVID. CVID TCRbeta sequences were reported to have fewer deletions and N-nucleotide insertions and to lack highly modified clones with 13 or more V deletions. Fewer TCRbeta clones were shared among CVID subjects than among healthy controls (p < 0.0001).

This clone showed up just a few times. Its antigen target is currently unknown. The read ends 3 residues early relative to the CDR3; the germline J gene fills the gap. For sequencing input, CVID and control samples contributed equivalent amounts of genomic DNA. For every sample, a 60 bp segment covering the rearranged TCRbeta CDR3 region was amplified and then sequenced. The immunoSEQ assay, a bias-corrected multiplex PCR combined with high-throughput sequencing, was used for TCRbeta amplification. On the authors' methods: Every unique nucleotide sequence was considered a clone and was annotated with V, D and J genes, copy number and frequency. Sequences were labeled productive if in frame, and non-productive if out of frame or containing stop codons. As previously described, clonality was calculated on the basis of Shannon's entropy. Mean CDR3 Kyte-Doolittle hydropathy was derived from the predicted amino acid sequences of productive clones. The R hclust function was used to hierarchically cluster scaled V gene usage with Manhattan distance and complete linkage. Clone sharing by CDR3 amino acid sequence was assessed by resampling 12 repertoires per group over 100 rounds. Repertoires were searched for 60 to 80 published EBV-specific and nearly 250 published CMV-specific TCRbeta sequences. Analysis left out a couple of CVID samples that produced under 10,000 sequences, so fewer than 50 CVID repertoires remained. This is the immuneACCESS table as TCRdb keeps it, with only in-frame sequences that have V and J called. A part of the clones is gone; compared with another copy, unresolved V genes explain less than half, and the rest is unexplained. D and trimming were read from the DNA, whereas the V and J calls and clone size are those reported in that table. This sample includes roughly 20,000 clones, and none of them was observed just once. The ten biggest clones cover under 3% of the sample.

Diagnosis of CVID followed standard criteria, namely serum IgG, IgA and/or IgM below the normal range together with specific antibody deficiency. A total of about 44 subjects (about 15 female and around 30 male; age range roughly 8 to 65 years, mean age roughly 40) were included in the CVID group. Predominantly Caucasian heritage was noted among both the CVID patients and the healthy controls. Replacement immunoglobulin therapy had been administered to all CVID subjects for at least one year at the time of study participation. At the time of blood collection, no CVID subject was ill or was being treated with immunomodulatory or immunosuppressive medication. Heparinized peripheral whole blood samples of roughly 5 to 9 ml were obtained from each donor. Genomic DNA from adults with common variable immune deficiency (CVID) and from healthy adult controls was used to sequence TCRbeta CDR3 repertoires. To isolate peripheral blood mononuclear cells, diluted blood was subjected to density centrifugation over Hypaque 1077 or Ficoll-Paque. Genomic DNA was obtained from unsorted mononuclear cells using either Qiagen column purification or a centrifugation-based method.

The TCR was taken from a human donor with common variable immunodeficiency. Recombination joined TRBV7-2 with TRBJ2-1; TRBD1 is possibly the D segment (5 matching bases). The material sequenced was peripheral blood mononuclear cells. Partial CDR3 DNA: TGTGCCAGCAGCTTAGGGGGCCGGGATGAG. It translates to CASSLGGRDE. The CDR3, in full, reads CASSLGGRDEQFF.